This record covers a single TCR beta chain. As processed by the authors: For nucleated cells, counts were estimated from reference gene primer amplification. The table came from immunoSEQ multiplex PCR; TCRdb's copy has only in-frame clones and leaves some out. V and J calls and clone size are given by that table; D and trimming were obtained from the DNA. The sample consists of under 200,000 clones, about 85% of them appearing once. The sample belongs to a study of blood T cell repertoires in COVID-19. Turning to the study itself: The United States, Italy and Spain were the sources of the acute and convalescent COVID-19 samples. The cDNA or gDNA used as material had been derived from T cells, B-cell-depleted T cells, or PBMCs.

The V gene's germline CDR1 is SGHRS and CDR2 YFSETQ. This CDR3 comprises 15 residues. V was shortened by 0 bases and J by 6 bases, with 14 bases between the two germline ends. The sequenced sample consisted of peripheral blood. This TCR came from a man between 65 and 79 years old with active or convalescent COVID-19. The chain combines TRBV5-1 with TRBJ2-3; D might be TRBD2 (5 bases). CDR3 bases: TGCGCCAGCAGCTTGGCCGGTTCCCTAGCCGATACGCAGTATTTT. Translation: CASSLAGSLADTQYF.